Listed below are T cell receptor beta chains from one sample, sequenced in a study of T cells after yellow fever vaccination. TCRdb ran MiXCR on the 5' RACE reads and lists one entry per CDR3 protein. The sample has fewer than 150,000 distinct CDR3 sequences, 6.5% to 9% seen once; the top ten hold roughly 3%. Specimen: CD4+ T cells sorted from PBMCs, collected roughly seven weeks after the first yellow fever vaccination. These receptors all stem from a man aged 18 to 29 who received the YFV17D yellow fever vaccine. CDR3s include the opening cysteine and the closing phenylalanine or tryptophan. Fields, in order: V gene, D gene, J gene, clone size, CDR3 DNA, CDR3 protein. D genes are given only for firm matches. Size is stated for part of the rows, as once, few or many counts, or as a class when the clone is expanded.

>TRBV4-3|TRBD2|TRBJ2-3|many
TGCGCCAGCAGCCGCGGGAGGGCTAGCGGGGGGGCAGATACGCAGTATTTT
CASSRGRASGGADTQYF
>TRBV5-5|.|TRBJ1-4|many
TGTGCCAGCAGCTTCCGGGTCGATAATGAAAAACTGTTTTTT
CASSFRVDNEKLFF
>TRBV14|TRBD2|TRBJ2-1|few
TGTGCCAGCAGCTCCCGGGGGGGCGTCCACAATGAGCAGTTCTTC
CASSSRGGVHNEQFF
>TRBV20-1|TRBD1|TRBJ1-1|many
TGCAGTGCTACTCCACCCTGGACAGGGGACACTGAAGCTTTCTTT
CSATPPWTGDTEAFF
>TRBV12-3/TRBV12-4|TRBD1|TRBJ2-3|many
TGTGCCAGCGCAACTACAGGGGGTTCTCAGTATTTT
CASATTGGSQYF
>TRBV5-1|TRBD2|TRBJ2-1|.
TGCGCCAGCAGCTTGCAGACTGGGGACGGGAGGGGATTCTTC
CASSLQTGDGRGFF
>TRBV5-1|.|TRBJ2-7|many
TGCGCCAGCAGCCGACCTACGGACAGCCCTGAGCAGTACTTC
CASSRPTDSPEQYF
>TRBV5-8|.|TRBJ2-3|many
TGTGCCAGCAGCTTTGCCGGACAGCTACCAAGCACAGATACGCAGTATTTT
CASSFAGQLPSTDTQYF
>TRBV7-2|.|TRBJ2-5|many
TGTGCCAGCAGCAACGGTCCGGGGGAGACCCAGTACTTC
CASSNGPGETQYF
>TRBV7-2|TRBD1|TRBJ2-4|many
TGTGCCAGCAGCTGGGTGACAGGGCCCGAAAACATTCAGTACTTC
CASSWVTGPENIQYF
>TRBV4-2|TRBD2|TRBJ2-3|many
TGTGCCAGCAGCCAAGATTCTAGCGGGGGGGGCACAGATACGCAGTATTTT
CASSQDSSGGGTDTQYF
>TRBV7-2|TRBD1|TRBJ2-7|many
TGTGCCAGCAGCCCGCAGGGTGGACAGGGCTACGAGCAGTACTTC
CASSPQGGQGYEQYF
>TRBV27|.|TRBJ2-2|many
TGTGCCAGCAGTTTATCGACAGCGCGCTTAGGAACCGGGGAGCTGTTTTTT
CASSLSTARLGTGELFF
>TRBV10-3|TRBD2|TRBJ2-3|many
TGTGCCATCAGCCCGGGACTAGCGGGCCTTCGCACAGATACGCAGTATTTT
CAISPGLAGLRTDTQYF
>TRBV10-3|TRBD1|TRBJ2-5|many
TGTGCCACCACCCCCGGGACAGGGCCCCAAGAGACCCAGTACTTC
CATTPGTGPQETQYF
>TRBV11-2|.|TRBJ2-5|many
TGTGCCAGCATTCAAGGGGCTGGGGCCCAGTACTTC
CASIQGAGAQYF
>TRBV6-5|TRBD1|TRBJ1-6|.
TGTGCCAGCAGTTACTCGGCCCAGGGGGCAAGCTCCTATAATTCACCCCTCCACTTT
CASSYSAQGASSYNSPLHF
>TRBV6-1|TRBD2|TRBJ2-7|many
TGTGCCAGCGTAAGCGGGGGGGGCTCCTACGAGCAGTACTTC
CASVSGGGSYEQYF
>TRBV20-1|.|TRBJ1-2|few
TGCACCGTTTCGGGCGGGATTGACAGGAATGGCTACACCTTC
CTVSGGIDRNGYTF
>TRBV5-5|TRBD1|TRBJ1-4|many
TGTGCCAGCAGCCCCGCGGACAGGAACAATGAAAAACTGTTTTTT
CASSPADRNNEKLFF
>TRBV7-3|.|TRBJ2-1|many
TGTGCCAGCAGCCCAGCTCGGCTTTCTCCCTACAATGAGCAGTTCTTC
CASSPARLSPYNEQFF
>TRBV5-1|TRBD1|TRBJ1-4|many
TGCGCCAGCAGCTTGGAGGGGGCGCGGGAAAAACTGTTTTTT
CASSLEGAREKLFF
>TRBV12-3/TRBV12-4|.|TRBJ2-1|many
TGTGCCAGCAGCCCAAGGGCCGATGAGCAGTTCTTC
CASSPRADEQFF
>TRBV4-2|.|TRBJ1-3|.
TGTGCCAGCAGCCAAGCCCTCCCGAACACCATATATTTT
CASSQALPNTIYF
>TRBV6-5|TRBD1|TRBJ1-1|many
TGTGCCAGCAGTTACCGGAGCCCGACAGGGCGGAACACTGAAGCTTTCTTT
CASSYRSPTGRNTEAFF
>TRBV5-1|TRBD2|TRBJ2-1|few
TGCGCCAGCAGCGCACCGGGACTAGCGGGGTCCAATGAGCAGTTCTTC
CASSAPGLAGSNEQFF
>TRBV29-1|.|TRBJ1-1|many
TGCAGCGGACTAGGACAGCTGAACACTGAAGCTTTCTTT
CSGLGQLNTEAFF
>TRBV9|TRBD2|TRBJ2-1|many
TGTGCCAGCAGCGTAGAGGTCGGGGGGGTGTACAATGAGCAGTTCTTC
CASSVEVGGVYNEQFF
>TRBV5-1|.|TRBJ1-1|many
TGCGCCAGCAGCTTGTCCTTGGCAGAGAACACTGAAGCTTTCTTT
CASSLSLAENTEAFF